This is a list of T cell receptor beta chains from one sample in a study of regulatory T cells in long-lasting Graves disease. From the multiplex PCR reads, TCRdb called clonotypes with MiXCR, one entry per CDR3 protein. Counted here are around 480,000 distinct CDR3 sequences, roughly 15% occurring once; the ten biggest clones make up just under 25%. These data were likewise used in another study, on T cells in Graves' hyperthyroidism and ophthalmopathy.

Source: peripheral blood mononuclear cells (PBMCs), taken at new diagnosis, from a patient treated with antithyroid drugs. All receptors derive from a woman aged 35-60 years with Graves disease. The CDR3 runs from the conserved cysteine through the conserved F or W. D genes are given only for firm matches. A row's size may be missing; if present it is once, few, many or a size class.

D gene: TRBD1; J gene: TRBJ2-2; V gene: TRBV11-2; clone size: NA; CDR3 protein: CASSSRTGVNTGELFF; CDR3 DNA: TGTGCCAGCAGCTCAAGGACAGGGGTTAACACCGGGGAGCTGTTTTTT
D gene: NA; J gene: TRBJ2-3; V gene: TRBV18; clone size: many; CDR3 protein: CASSRTSDDTQYF; CDR3 DNA: TGTGCCAGCTCCCGCACTTCGGACGATACGCAGTATTTT
D gene: NA; J gene: TRBJ1-5; V gene: TRBV19; clone size: few; CDR3 protein: CASSIGTDSNQPQHF; CDR3 DNA: TGTGCCAGTAGTATAGGGACGGATAGCAATCAGCCCCAGCATTTT
D gene: NA; J gene: TRBJ1-5; V gene: TRBV12-3/TRBV12-4; clone size: many; CDR3 protein: CASSTVRTINQPQHF; CDR3 DNA: TGTGCCAGCAGCACAGTCAGGACAATCAATCAGCCCCAGCATTTT
D gene: TRBD1; J gene: TRBJ2-3; V gene: TRBV7-9; clone size: many; CDR3 protein: CASSLEGQGATQYF; CDR3 DNA: TGTGCCAGCAGCTTAGAGGGACAGGGCGCTACGCAGTATTTT
D gene: TRBD1; J gene: TRBJ1-1; V gene: TRBV7-9; clone size: many; CDR3 protein: CASSEWDMGQGTTEAFF; CDR3 DNA: TGTGCCAGCAGCGAATGGGATATGGGACAGGGGACCACTGAAGCTTTCTTT
D gene: NA; J gene: TRBJ1-6; V gene: TRBV28; clone size: few; CDR3 protein: CANRPHQGFTLHF; CDR3 DNA: TGTGCCAACAGACCACATCAGGGTTTTACCCTCCACTTT
D gene: NA; J gene: TRBJ2-7; V gene: TRBV24-1; clone size: NA; CDR3 protein: CATSAVGVQYF; CDR3 DNA: TGTGCCACCAGTGCTGTGGGGGTGCAGTACTTC
D gene: TRBD1; J gene: TRBJ2-1; V gene: TRBV6-5; clone size: few; CDR3 protein: CASSYSGTGDYNEQFF; CDR3 DNA: TGTGCCAGCAGTTATTCCGGGACAGGAGACTACAATGAGCAGTTCTTC
D gene: NA; J gene: TRBJ1-1; V gene: TRBV7-9; clone size: few; CDR3 protein: CASSLQKTEAFF; CDR3 DNA: TGTGCCAGCAGCTTACAAAAGACTGAAGCTTTCTTT
D gene: TRBD1; J gene: TRBJ1-2; V gene: TRBV12-3/TRBV12-4; clone size: many; CDR3 protein: CASSNRGRRGYTF; CDR3 DNA: TGTGCCAGCAGTAACAGGGGGCGGAGGGGCTACACCTTC
D gene: NA; J gene: TRBJ1-4; V gene: TRBV20-1; clone size: NA; CDR3 protein: CSARGTPGEKLFF; CDR3 DNA: TGCAGTGCTAGGGGGACACCCGGGGAAAAACTGTTTTTT
D gene: NA; J gene: TRBJ1-1; V gene: TRBV7-8; clone size: many; CDR3 protein: CASSLIWGTGTEAFF; CDR3 DNA: TGTGCCAGCAGCTTAATATGGGGGACTGGCACTGAAGCTTTCTTT
D gene: NA; J gene: TRBJ2-7; V gene: TRBV7-9; clone size: many; CDR3 protein: CASSFKGSERSYEQYF; CDR3 DNA: TGTGCCAGCAGCTTCAAGGGGTCGGAGAGGTCCTACGAGCAGTACTTC
D gene: NA; J gene: TRBJ2-1; V gene: TRBV2; clone size: many; CDR3 protein: CASIKGLPTDKQFF; CDR3 DNA: TGTGCCAGCATAAAAGGACTACCGACGGACAAGCAGTTCTTC
D gene: NA; J gene: TRBJ1-1; V gene: TRBV28; clone size: NA; CDR3 protein: CASSPQGGRKSPEAFF; CDR3 DNA: TGTGCCAGCAGTCCGCAGGGAGGCAGGAAGAGCCCTGAAGCTTTCTTT